This T cell receptor (beta chain) is from a study of cytomegalovirus exposure and HLA in healthy donors. Study information: In a later analysis, the roughly 120 validation repertoires were reported to have used the same platform as the 666 first-cohort repertoires.

The repertoire was sequenced with immunoSEQ multiplex PCR; TCRdb's copy has only in-frame clones and lacks some. In the table there are under 100,000 clones, 95% to 98% of which are singletons. The CDR3 has 14 residues. CDR1 MNHEY and CDR2 SMNVEV come from the germline V gene (reference sequence). V shed 8 bases and J shed 0 bases, with 10 bases lying between them. This clonotype was obtained from a man in his late teens or twenties in good health and CMV-seronegative. Sequencing used PBMCs. The chain employs TRBV27 and TRBJ2-2; D perhaps matches TRBD1 (6 bases). The CDR3 is CASARGTNTGELFF. Written as DNA, the CDR3 is TGTGCCAGCGCCAGGGGCACGAACACCGGGGAGCTGTTTTTT.